The source of this T cell receptor (beta chain) is a study of CD8+ T cells in alopecia areata (dated by TCRdb to 2017 to 2018). Broadly, across the study: The treated patients took part in an open-label pilot trial in which moderate-to-severe alopecia areata was treated with oral tofacitinib at 5 to 10 mg twice daily. In humans, TCRbeta sequencing was performed on scalp tissue and on sorted CD4+ and CD8+ peripheral blood T cells from healthy controls and from patients with patchy or totalis/universalis alopecia areata. Patients received tofacitinib for 6 to 18 months and were then followed off drug for 6 months to check for delayed response and recurrence. RNA was obtained with the PAXgene miRNA kit for fixed scalp, the miRNeasy kit for PBMCs, and the RNeasy kit for mouse skin. Biopsies were taken from tofacitinib-treated patients at baseline and again at 4 and 24 weeks into treatment, and several of those patients also had a later scalp biopsy. Amplification of TCRbeta CDR3 regions was done by immunoSEQ multiplex PCR using 35 Vbeta forward primers and 13 Jbeta reverse primers. High-throughput TCRbeta sequencing was used to examine T cell clonal expansion in alopecia areata in both the C3H/HeJ mouse model and human patients. Scalp clonality was compared among normal scalp (n=4), patchy alopecia areata scalp (n=8), and alopecia totalis/universalis scalp (n=8). Results the study describes overall, beyond this receptor: Scalp TCR repertoire analysis is complicated because resident alphabeta T cells in normal human skin are also sequenced, whereas mouse skin is dominated by gammadelta T cells. Lesional scalp, especially in alopecia totalis/universalis, showed higher clonality and more expanded CD8+ clones than normal scalp, suggesting antigenic drive. Shared TCR sequences between patients were less evident than in mice, which may be partly attributable to HLA diversity in the patient population.

Notes on this clone: Its specific antigen is unknown. The junction departs from germline at one end; a sequencing error may be responsible.

The method behind the library was the immunoSEQ multiplex PCR assay. RNA was extracted from all samples and reverse transcribed into cDNA, which served as template for TCR sequencing. SuperScript III was used for first-strand cDNA synthesis, primed with a 2:1 mix of oligo-dT and random hexamers. A synthetic immune receptor repertoire was used to gauge amplification bias, and whatever bias remained was removed computationally. The paper's data handling went like this. Raw reads were preprocessed to remove errors, and CDR3 was defined according to IMGT conventions as the region from the conserved cysteine to phenylalanine. Clonality was computed as 1 minus the Shannon entropy, with the entropy normalized by log2 of the number of productive unique TCRs. Scalp TCRbeta sequences were cross-referenced with sorted blood CD4 and CD8 repertoires so that the CD4 or CD8 identity of scalp clones could be inferred. Not all clones reach the TCRdb copy of this immuneACCESS table, which keeps in-frame sequences only. Checked studies attribute under half of the gap to unresolved V genes and leave the rest unexplained. V, J and clone size derive from that table, while D and trimming were established from the DNA sequence. This sample lists over 120,000 clones; about 47% were detected once. Of the sample, 0.85% to 1% is held by the ten largest clones.

CDR1 and CDR2, looked up from the germline V gene, are SQVTM and ANQGSEA. The CDR3 numbers 14 residues from cysteine through phenylalanine. Of all the DNA, just the CDR3 is kept, 42 bases in frame from base 1. This specimen's time point label, interpreted: baseline before oral tofacitinib. Peripheral blood and lesional scalp punch biopsies were obtained from patients with alopecia areata. After PBMCs were isolated by density centrifugation and stained for CD3, CD4 and CD8, a FACSAria was used to sort CD4+ and CD8+ T cells. This clonotype was sampled from a human donor with alopecia areata. Rearrangement joined TRBV29-1 to TRBJ2-7; TRBD2 fits 8 bases in the junction. The specimen comprised CD4+ T cells sorted from blood, sampled at week 0. The DNA is as follows: TGCAGCGTGGAAGGGGTTAGCGGGGCTTACGAGCAGTACTTC. Its protein reads: CSVEGVSGAYEQYF.